Below are 6 T cell receptor beta chains sequenced from a single sample in a study of graft-versus-host responses after intestinal transplantation. Some clones are missing from TCRdb's copy, which holds only in-frame ones; the method was immunoSEQ multiplex PCR. Of over 55,000 clones listed, approximately 80% were seen once; the top ten hold 0.39%. These receptors' antigens are unknown. The sample here was unstimulated CD4+ T cells sorted from spleen or lymph node cells, taken before transplant. These receptors originate from a human donor who was the organ donor for an intestinal transplant.

V is TRBV28 and J is TRBJ1-5; a weak D match, TRBD1 (6 bases). This CDR3 comprises 16 residues. V gave up 1 base and J gave up 1 base, with 11 bases separating them. CDR1 is MDHEN and CDR2 is SYDVKM in the germline V gene. The CDR3 sequence: CASSLSRGASNQPQHF. The DNA of the CDR3 is TGTGCCAGCAGTTTATCACGGGGGGCCAGCAATCAGCCCCAGCATTTT.

This clone was detected a few times. The chain employs TRBV6-6 and TRBJ2-7; TRBD1 is a possible D gene (5 bases). Germline CDR1 MNHNY, CDR2 SVGAGI (reference sequence). The CDR3 loop spans 13 amino acids. With 2 bases removed from V and 5 bases from J, the gap between germline ends came to 10 bases. The CDR3 DNA sequence: TGTGCCAGCAGTTACCGCAGGGCCCACGAGCAGTACGTC. Protein sequence: CASSYRRAHEQYV.

The rearrangement uses TRBV6-1 and TRBJ2-7; 10 nucleotides match TRBD1. This CDR3 comprises 15 residues. Trimming at V came to 3 bases and at J to 4 bases, leaving 6 bases not matched to a gene. Looked up from germline, CDR1 is MNHNS and CDR2 is SASEGT. DNA of the CDR3: TGTGCCAGCAGTGAGCGGACAGGGGGGGTGTACGAGCAGTACGTC. Its protein product is CASSERTGGVYEQYV.

This clone was counted a few times. The chain has TRBV15 and TRBJ2-4; TRBD2 aligns across 8 bases. Germline values: CDR1 LNHNV, CDR2 YYDKDF (reference sequence). The V and J ends lost 1 base and 1 base, in that order; junction bases with no gene match: 6. CDR3 size: 17 residues. The chain's CDR3 is CATSRVVAGYAKNIQYF. DNA of the CDR3: TGTGCCACCAGCAGAGTGGTAGCGGGGTACGCCAAAAACATTCAGTACTTC.

This clone came up once. The chain joins TRBV7-9 to TRBJ1-4; no clear D. CDR1 is SEHNR, CDR2 FQNEAQ, per germline (reference sequence). CDR3 size: 14 residues. The V end was cut by 6 bases, the J end by 5 bases, with 13 bases between. This chain's CDR3 is CASSTTRVNEKLFF. The CDR3 DNA reads as TGTGCCAGCAGTACGACGAGGGTGAATGAAAAACTGTTTTTT.

The chain combines TRBV25-1 with TRBJ1-5; maybe TRBD1 (6 bases). CDR3 length equals 14 residues. Germline values: CDR1 MGHDK, CDR2 SYGVNS. The V and J ends lost 2 bases and 6 bases respectively, with 11 bases between them. Written as DNA, the CDR3 is TGTGCCAGCAGTGAACAGGGGAACACTCAGCCCCAGCATTTT. Its protein is CASSEQGNTQPQHF.